This is a list of T cell receptor beta chains from one sample in a study of T cells after yellow fever vaccination. TCRdb passed the 5' RACE reads through MiXCR, listing each CDR3 protein once. The table includes 120,000 to 150,000 distinct CDR3 sequences, more than 6% detected once. The sequences come from CD4+ T cells sorted from PBMCs, collected 5 days after the yellow fever booster vaccination. Receptors were obtained from a man aged 30 to 39 who received the YFV17D yellow fever vaccine. Both conserved end residues are part of each CDR3. The order of the fields is clone size, J gene, V gene, D gene, CDR3 DNA, CDR3 protein. D genes are given only for firm matches. For some rows the clone size is stated as once, few or many, or as a class when expanded; others skip it.

many	TRBJ2-1	TRBV7-8	TRBD1	TGTGCCAGCAGCTTAGCGGGGGGGGGACAGGGGATTTACAATGAGCAGTTCTTC	CASSLAGGGQGIYNEQFF
many	TRBJ1-3	TRBV7-8	-	TGTGCCAGCAGCTTACCTGAGGGAAACACCATATATTTT	CASSLPEGNTIYF
-	TRBJ2-1	TRBV4-3	-	TGCGCCAGCAGCCAAGATCCCCCAGGGTGGAGGGTCAATGAGCAGTTCTTC	CASSQDPPGWRVNEQFF
few	TRBJ2-3	TRBV20-1	TRBD2	TGCAGTGCTAGGGGAAGCGGGAGGGCCGAGGTAGCAGATACGCAGTATTTT	CSARGSGRAEVADTQYF
many	TRBJ2-3	TRBV7-2	TRBD2	TGTGCCAGCAGCTTTAGCGGGAGAATTTGGGATACGCAGTATTTT	CASSFSGRIWDTQYF
many	TRBJ2-7	TRBV15	TRBD2	TGTGCCACCAGCAGAGCGGGAGGGTCCTACGAGCAGTACTTC	CATSRAGGSYEQYF
many	TRBJ2-7	TRBV6-6	-	TGTGCCACCAACATCAGATTGGGGGCCGAGCAGTACTTC	CATNIRLGAEQYF
many	TRBJ2-1	TRBV20-1	TRBD1	TGCAGTGCTAGTCGGGGACAGGGGAATCCCAATGAGCAGTTCTTC	CSASRGQGNPNEQFF
many	TRBJ2-1	TRBV7-3	TRBD2	TGTGCCAGCAGCCTCTGGACCGGGGGGGTCGAGACTAGCGGGCGGTACAATGAGCAGTTCTTC	CASSLWTGGVETSGRYNEQFF
-	TRBJ1-1	TRBV12-5	-	TGTGCTAGTGGTTTCCCTGACCCGAACACTGAAGCTTTCTTT	CASGFPDPNTEAFF
many	TRBJ1-2	TRBV7-8	-	TGTGCCAGCAGCCTAGACGCCCTAGGAGGCTACACCTTC	CASSLDALGGYTF
-	TRBJ2-7	TRBV5-1	-	TGCGCCAGCAGCTTGGCGGGGCTAGCGACCGGTTCCTACGAGCAGTACTTC	CASSLAGLATGSYEQYF
many	TRBJ2-7	TRBV5-5	-	TGTGCCAGCAGCTTTTCTTCTAGCGTTACTTCCTACGAGCAGTACTTC	CASSFSSSVTSYEQYF
many	TRBJ2-5	TRBV6-1	-	TGTGCCAGCCGGGGGGCAGGGCGGGAGACCCAGTACTTC	CASRGAGRETQYF
many	TRBJ2-7	TRBV20-1	TRBD1	TGCAGTGCCCACAGGGGGCCGTGGGAGCAGTACTTC	CSAHRGPWEQYF
many	TRBJ2-3	TRBV2	-	TGTGCCAGCAGTGGTTCCGCAGGGGTAGATACGCAGTATTTT	CASSGSAGVDTQYF
many	TRBJ2-2	TRBV7-3	TRBD2	TGTGCCAGCAGCAGACTAGCGGGAGACACCGGGGAGCTGTTTTTT	CASSRLAGDTGELFF
many	TRBJ2-2	TRBV11-1	TRBD2	TGTGCCAGCAGCTTAGGGACTAGCGGGCGTTCCACCGGGGAGCTGTTTTTT	CASSLGTSGRSTGELFF
few	TRBJ2-5	TRBV20-1	-	TGCAGTGCTGGAGAGTTAGGTAACCAAGAGACCCAGTACTTC	CSAGELGNQETQYF
many	TRBJ1-1	TRBV10-3	TRBD1	TGTGCCATCAGAACCGGGACAGGGGTGTCTGAAGCTTTCTTT	CAIRTGTGVSEAFF
many	TRBJ2-1	TRBV4-3	TRBD2	TGCGCCAGCAGCCAAGATAACGGCGGGAGGGCGTATGAGCAGTTCTTC	CASSQDNGGRAYEQFF
many	TRBJ2-7	TRBV3-1	-	TGTGCCAGCAGCCAAGCAATCCGCTACGGAGGGGACGAGCAGTACTTC	CASSQAIRYGGDEQYF
many	TRBJ1-1	TRBV7-8	-	TGTGCCAGCAGCTTAGTGTCATTCACCACTGAAGCTTTCTTT	CASSLVSFTTEAFF
few	TRBJ2-3	TRBV20-1	-	TGCTGTGCTAGAGATTATAGAGGACAGCCCACAGATACGCAGTATTTT	CCARDYRGQPTDTQYF
-	TRBJ1-5	TRBV20-1	-	TGCAGTGCTACGGTCGCTACGGGAGGCAATCAGCCCCAGCATTTT	CSATVATGGNQPQHF
many	TRBJ2-1	TRBV20-1	TRBD2	TGCAGTGCTCTCGAGCGGGAGGGCCGTAGATACAATGAGCAGTTCTTC	CSALEREGRRYNEQFF
few	TRBJ1-2	TRBV5-4	TRBD1	TGTGCCAGCAGCTACCGGGACAGCTATGGCTACACCTTC	CASSYRDSYGYTF
many	TRBJ2-7	TRBV28	TRBD1	TGTGCCAGCAGCCACAGGGGGCGCGGGTCCTACGAGCAGTACTTC	CASSHRGRGSYEQYF
many	TRBJ1-1	TRBV7-2	-	TGTGCCAGCAGCCCCTCTTTGGGGGTCTCTGAAGCTTTCTTT	CASSPSLGVSEAFF
many	TRBJ2-7	TRBV6-2/TRBV6-3	-	TGTGCCAGCGGGGACGGAGTATACTACGAGCAGTACTTC	CASGDGVYYEQYF
many	TRBJ2-1	TRBV20-1	TRBD2	TGCAGTGCTAGACCTAGCGGGACCTACAATGAGCAGTTCTTC	CSARPSGTYNEQFF
-	TRBJ2-7	TRBV29-1	-	TGCAGCGGGACGAAATTCAACGGCGGGCAGTACTTC	CSGTKFNGGQYF
many	TRBJ2-3	TRBV3-1	-	TGTGCCAGCAGGTCTGGGGTACCGACAGATACGCAGTATTTT	CASRSGVPTDTQYF
few	TRBJ2-7	TRBV12-3/TRBV12-4	-	TGTGCCAGCAGCTGGGGGCCCGAGCAGTACTTC	CASSWGPEQYF
-	TRBJ1-4	TRBV30	-	TGTGCCTGGAGGGGGCGGACAACTAATGAAAAACTGTTTTTT	CAWRGRTTNEKLFF
many	TRBJ2-1	TRBV28	TRBD2	TGTGCCAGCAGTTGGACGGGCGGGAGAGCGTGGAATGAGCAGTTCTTC	CASSWTGGRAWNEQFF
-	TRBJ2-7	TRBV12-3/TRBV12-4	-	TGTGCCAGCAGTTTGGACGGTTTATCCTACGAGCAGTACTTC	CASSLDGLSYEQYF
many	TRBJ2-4	TRBV5-1	TRBD2	TGCGCCAGCAGCCCAGCCGCGGGAGGGCTCGCCGCAAACATTCAGTACTTC	CASSPAAGGLAANIQYF
many	TRBJ1-1	TRBV10-3	-	TGTGCCATCAGTGAGGTATCCGGCTCCACTGAAGCTTTCTTT	CAISEVSGSTEAFF
-	TRBJ1-5	TRBV19	TRBD1	TGTGCCAGTTTCTCTGGACAGGGGGCTGGACAGCCCCAGCATTTT	CASFSGQGAGQPQHF
many	TRBJ2-7	TRBV7-2	-	TGTGCCAGCAGCTACAAGTACGAGCAGTACTTC	CASSYKYEQYF
many	TRBJ2-7	TRBV30	-	TGTGCCTGGAGTGTAGAGCACAGCCAGGCCTACGAGCAGTACTTC	CAWSVEHSQAYEQYF
many	TRBJ1-2	TRBV19	-	TGTGCCAGTAAAAAGGGAAACTATGGCTACACCTTC	CASKKGNYGYTF
many	TRBJ2-5	TRBV5-1	-	TGCGCCAGCAGGCCCACTTCCAGTAACCAAGAGACCCAGTACTTC	CASRPTSSNQETQYF
many	TRBJ1-5	TRBV27	TRBD1	TGTGCCAGCAGGTCTACAGGGGGCCAGCCCCAGCATTTT	CASRSTGGQPQHF
many	TRBJ2-4	TRBV6-1	-	TGTGCCAGCGCTGGGCGCTTAGCCAAAAACATTCAGTACTTC	CASAGRLAKNIQYF